This T cell receptor (beta chain) was captured by sequencing in a study of tumor-infiltrating lymphocytes in primary liver carcinoma. Starting material of around 460 ng total RNA yielded TCR beta cDNA via a constant-region primer. What produced the TCR beta libraries was three nested multiplex PCR rounds using slightly modified ARM-PCR. The first two PCR rounds, around 10 cycles each, used TRBV1-TRBV30 forward primers and a C-beta reverse primer. TCRdb processed the multiplex PCR reads anew with MiXCR; each CDR3 protein has one entry. The data contain fewer than 200,000 distinct CDR3 sequences, 85% of them singletons. Joint extraction of RNA and DNA used roughly 19-33 mg of bulk tissue that was unsorted. Turning to this clonotype: One end of the junction is discordant with germline, which a read error may explain.

The V gene's germline CDR1 is SGHAT and CDR2 FQNNGV. CDR3 length equals 14 residues. This receptor was taken from a man aged 35 to 55 with primary liver carcinoma and hepatitis B virus infection. The sequenced sample was tumor tissue from primary liver carcinoma. The V and J genes are TRBV11-2 and TRBJ2-2; tentative D call: TRBD2 (5 bases). In DNA, the CDR3 is TGTGCCAGCGTGGGTCAGTTGAACACCGGGGAGCTTTTATTT. Amino acid sequence: CASVGQLNTGELLF.